A single count supports the clone carrying this T cell receptor beta chain. The target antigen is unknown. Data came from immunoSEQ multiplex PCR; TCRdb stores just in-frame clones and leaves some out. This table holds around 140,000 clones, 80% to 90% found once. The data stem from a study of T cell responses to AZD1222 COVID-19 vaccine. Study results and caveats: Vaccine-related CD4 TCRs covered spike, predominating at 160-218 and 743-854. Nearly half of unique spike-specific TCRs reportedly avoided B.1.351 and B.1.1.7 mutated regions. Most donors were white British, females outnumbered males, and clonal diversity was possibly underestimated.

This CDR3 contains 15 residues. V lost 7 bases, J lost 0 bases, and 14 bases lay in between. Germline CDR1 is LNHDA and CDR2 is SQIVND (reference sequence). This sample comprised peripheral blood, obtained on day 0 of AZD1222 vaccination. The TCR sequence derives from an adult in good health. The gene calls are TRBV19 and TRBJ2-3; possible D gene TRBD2, 6 bases. This CDR3 is CASKPAGPSTDTQYF. The CDR3 nucleotides read TGTGCCAGTAAACCCGCGGGACCTAGCACAGATACGCAGTATTTT. Supplemented by reference TRBV19 and TRBJ2-3, the full variable domain reads DGGITQSPKYLFRKEGQNVTLSCEQNLNHDAMYWYRQDPGQGLRLIYYSQIVNDFQKGDIAEGYSVSREKKESFPLTVTSAQKNPTAFYLCASKPAGPSTDTQYFGPGTRLTVL.